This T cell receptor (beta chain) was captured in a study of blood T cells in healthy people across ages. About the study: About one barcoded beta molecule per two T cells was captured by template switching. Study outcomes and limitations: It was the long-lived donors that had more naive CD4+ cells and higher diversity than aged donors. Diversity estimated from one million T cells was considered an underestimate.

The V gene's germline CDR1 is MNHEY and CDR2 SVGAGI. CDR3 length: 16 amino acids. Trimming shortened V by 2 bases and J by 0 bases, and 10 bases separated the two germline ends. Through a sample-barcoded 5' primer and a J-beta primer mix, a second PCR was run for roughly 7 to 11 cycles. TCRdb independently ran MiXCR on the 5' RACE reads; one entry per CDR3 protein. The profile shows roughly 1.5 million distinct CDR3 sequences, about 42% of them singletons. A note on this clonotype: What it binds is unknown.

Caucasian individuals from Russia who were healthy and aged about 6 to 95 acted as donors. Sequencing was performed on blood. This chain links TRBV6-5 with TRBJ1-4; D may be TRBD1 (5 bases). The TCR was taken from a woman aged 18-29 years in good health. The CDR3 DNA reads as TGTGCCAGCAGTTACACCCCAGGGACAACTAATGAAAAACTGTTTTTT. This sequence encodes CASSYTPGTTNEKLFF.